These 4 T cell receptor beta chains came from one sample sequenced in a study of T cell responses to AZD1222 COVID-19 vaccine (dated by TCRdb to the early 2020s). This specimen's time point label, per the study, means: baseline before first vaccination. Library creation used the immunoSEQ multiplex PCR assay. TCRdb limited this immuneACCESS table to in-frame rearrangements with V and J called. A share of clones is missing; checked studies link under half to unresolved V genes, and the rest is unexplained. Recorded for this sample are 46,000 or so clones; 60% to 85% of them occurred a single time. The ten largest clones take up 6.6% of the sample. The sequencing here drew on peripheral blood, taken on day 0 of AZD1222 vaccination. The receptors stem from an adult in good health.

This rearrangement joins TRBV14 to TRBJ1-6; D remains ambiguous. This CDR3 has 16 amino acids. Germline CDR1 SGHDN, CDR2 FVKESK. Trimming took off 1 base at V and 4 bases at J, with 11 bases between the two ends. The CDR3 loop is CASSQASHSYNSPLHF. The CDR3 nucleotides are TGTGCCAGCAGCCAAGCAAGTCACTCTTATAATTCACCCCTCCACTTT.

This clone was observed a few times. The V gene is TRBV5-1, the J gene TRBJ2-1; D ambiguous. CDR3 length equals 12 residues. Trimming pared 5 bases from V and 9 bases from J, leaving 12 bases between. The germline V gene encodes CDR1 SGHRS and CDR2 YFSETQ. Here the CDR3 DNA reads TGCGCCAGCAGTCCACCTTTCGGTGAGCAGTTCTTC. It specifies CASSPPFGEQFF.

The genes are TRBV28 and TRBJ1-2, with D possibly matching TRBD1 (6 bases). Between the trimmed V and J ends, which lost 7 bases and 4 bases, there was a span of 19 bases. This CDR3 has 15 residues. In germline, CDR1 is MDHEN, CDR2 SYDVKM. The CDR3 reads CASIEGGSLSYGYTF. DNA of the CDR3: TGTGCCAGCATCGAAGGGGGTTCCCTCAGCTATGGCTACACCTTC.

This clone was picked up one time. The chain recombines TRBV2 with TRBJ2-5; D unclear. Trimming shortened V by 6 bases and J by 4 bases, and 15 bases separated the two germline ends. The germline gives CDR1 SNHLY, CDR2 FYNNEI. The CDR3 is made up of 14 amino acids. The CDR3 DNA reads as TGTGCCAGCAGAGCCTTAGTAATCGGAGAGACCCAGTACTTC. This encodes CASRALVIGETQYF.